Below, 21 T cell receptor beta chains from the same sample are listed, as sequenced in a study of T cells in localized non-small cell lung cancer. Method: immunoSEQ multiplex PCR; TCRdb's copy keeps in-frame clones and lacks some. The sample comprises some 10,000 clones, about 70% of which are singletons, and under 35% rests with the top ten. The input for sequencing was peripheral blood, taken before any cancer treatment. The receptor source for this set is a male donor older than 55 with stage I lung adenocarcinoma.

The chain employs TRBV6-6 and TRBJ1-6; possibly TRBD1 for D (6 bases). The CDR3 contains 14 residues. V gave up 5 bases and J gave up 5 bases, with 10 bases separating them. Germline loops: CDR1 MNHNY, CDR2 SVGAGI (reference sequence). For the CDR3, the DNA is TGTGCCAGCAGTCCCGGGACAAATAATTCACCCCTCCACTTT. Encoded protein: CASSPGTNNSPLHF.

The CDR3 coding sequence is TGTGCCAGTAGTATAAACAGGGGAAGGAATCAGCCCCAGCATTTT. It translates to CASSINRGRNQPQHF. The genes are TRBV19 and TRBJ1-5, with 7 bases lining up with TRBD1. With V trimmed by 2 bases and J by 4 bases, 5 bases remained unmatched. This CDR3 is built from 15 residues. Germline CDR1 LNHDA, CDR2 SQIVND (reference sequence).

CDR3 loop: CASSYDGTAEAFF. CDR3 DNA: TGTGCCAGCAGTTACGACGGGACAGCTGAAGCTTTCTTT. V and J are TRBV6-5 and TRBJ1-1, with TRBD1 matching over 7 bases. Germline V gene sequence: CDR1 MNHEY, CDR2 SVGAGI. V shed 2 bases and J 6 bases; nucleotides not matched to a gene: 3. The CDR3 totals 13 residues.

This clone was recorded a few times. V gene TRBV28 combines with J gene TRBJ2-7; 7 bases are shared with TRBD2. Germline CDR1 is MDHEN and CDR2 is SYDVKM. The CDR3 has 15 residues. V was clipped by 2 bases and J by 5 bases; unmatched bases: 9. The CDR3 protein is CASSLGGGVTHEQYF. The CDR3 bases are TGTGCCAGCAGTTTAGGGGGAGGGGTAACCCACGAGCAGTACTTC.

V and J are TRBV5-4 and TRBJ1-2; tentatively, D is TRBD1 (5 bases). This CDR3 has 15 amino acids. Trimming pared 3 bases from V and 4 bases from J, leaving 16 bases between. In germline, CDR1 is SGHNT, CDR2 YYREEE (reference sequence). The chain's CDR3 is CASSSRGRRSYGYTF. As DNA, the CDR3 is TGTGCCAGCAGCTCGAGGGGACGGCGGTCCTATGGCTACACCTTC.

A few counts support this clone. V gene TRBV5-7 combines with J gene TRBJ1-3; no clear D. TRBV5-7 is an ORF, with its function uncertain. V was clipped by 0 bases and J by 0 bases, with 4 bases between them. The CDR3 runs to 14 residues. Here the CDR3 reads CASSLEGSGNTIYF. CDR3 bases: TGTGCCAGCAGCTTGGAAGGCTCTGGAAACACCATATATTTT.

This chain joins TRBV6-5 and TRBJ1-6; D ambiguous. The CDR3 consists of 16 residues. Germline V lookup: CDR1 MNHEY, CDR2 SVGAGI. Trimming shortened V by 0 bases and J by 9 bases, and 15 bases separated the two germline ends. Here the CDR3 DNA reads TGTGCCAGCAGTTACTCGAGAGGGTCTGGGGTTTCACCCCTCCACTTT. Translated, it gives CASSYSRGSGVSPLHF.

The chain combines TRBV6-6 with TRBJ2-2, with 8 bases aligning to TRBD2. CDR3 length: 14 residues. The V gene end was trimmed by 11 bases and the J gene end by 5 bases; junction bases not matched to a gene: 10. Germline values: CDR1 MNHNY, CDR2 SVGAGI (reference sequence). CDR3 in DNA: TGTGCCGTCGGTCAGCGGGGGCCAACCGGGGAGCTGTTTTTT. This translates into CAVGQRGPTGELFF.

This chain connects TRBV5-4 to TRBJ2-3, with TRBD2 as a possible D gene (6 bases). The CDR3 covers 14 residues. The V end was cut by 4 bases, the J end by 1 base, with 10 bases between. CDR1 is SGHNT, CDR2 YYREEE, per germline (reference sequence). CDR3 coding DNA: TGTGCCAGCAGCCCGCGGGACGGCACAGATACGCAGTATTTT. This translates into CASSPRDGTDTQYF.

V and J are TRBV4-1 and TRBJ1-5; a weak D match, TRBD1 (5 bases). This CDR3 contains 15 residues. With 4 bases removed from V and 2 bases from J, the gap between germline ends came to 12 bases. Germline V gene data show CDR1 as MGHRA and CDR2 as YSYEKL. The CDR3 DNA reads as TGCGCCAGCAGCCGGGAAGGGGATGGCAATCAGCCCCAGCATTTT. Its translation: CASSREGDGNQPQHF.

This clone occurred a few times. The rearrangement links TRBV18 to TRBJ1-3, with no clear D. The CDR3 runs 15 residues. Trimming stripped 3 bases from V and 7 bases from J, with 16 bases between. Germline V lookup: CDR1 KGHSH, CDR2 LQKENI. The DNA of the CDR3 is TGTGCCAGCTCACCGCCGGGCCGCGGAGGGAACACCATATATTTT. Its protein is CASSPPGRGGNTIYF.

The chain joins TRBV2 to TRBJ1-1, with D perhaps TRBD1 (5 bases). CDR3 size: 13 residues. Germline V lookup: CDR1 SNHLY, CDR2 FYNNEI. The V end lost 3 bases, the J end lost 7 bases, and 12 bases lay between the germline ends. The CDR3 reads CASSEWGPLEAFF. CDR3 nucleotides: TGTGCCAGCAGTGAGTGGGGCCCGCTTGAAGCTTTCTTT.

This chain connects TRBV19 to TRBJ2-2, with 8 positions matching TRBD1. J gave up 5 bases and V 3 bases, and 5 bases lay outside the gene matches. Germline V gene sequence: CDR1 LNHDA, CDR2 SQIVND (reference sequence). The CDR3 totals 15 residues. Here the CDR3 reads CASSMGDRLTGELFF. CDR3 sequence (DNA): TGTGCCAGTAGTATGGGGGACAGGTTGACCGGGGAGCTGTTTTTT.

The chain has TRBV28 and TRBJ1-6; 9 bases match TRBD1. J was trimmed by 10 bases and V by 4 bases; bases with no gene match: 14. From germline, CDR1 is MDHEN and CDR2 SYDVKM. CDR3 length: 17 amino acids. CDR3: CASSSPTGTGFKSPLHF. The CDR3 DNA follows: TGTGCCAGCAGTTCCCCCACCGGGACAGGGTTTAAGTCACCCCTCCACTTT.

The rearrangement links TRBV28 to TRBJ1-6; D is unclear. V lost 8 bases, J lost 0 bases, and 17 bases lay in between. CDR3 length equals 17 residues. The germline gives CDR1 MDHEN, CDR2 SYDVKM. CDR3 sequence (DNA): TGTGCCAGCGGCGAATGGGGTTGGGGCTCCTATAATTCACCCCTCCACTTT. The encoded protein is CASGEWGWGSYNSPLHF.

J is TRBJ1-6 and V is TRBV2, with TRBD1 matching 10 bases. The trim removed 4 bases at V and 8 bases at J, leaving 2 bases unmatched. CDR1 is SNHLY, CDR2 FYNNEI, per germline. The CDR3 sequence is 14 residues long. The CDR3 region is CASSVDRGDSPLHF. Here the CDR3 DNA reads TGTGCCAGCAGTGTGGACAGGGGGGATTCACCCCTCCACTTT. The full variable domain, rest sourced from reference TRBV2 and TRBJ1-6, is EPEVTQTPSHQVTQMGQEVILRCVPISNHLYFYWYRQILGQKVEFLVSFYNNEISEKSEIFDDQFSVERPDGSNFTLKIRSTKLEDSAMYFCASSVDRGDSPLHFGNGTRLTVT.

The V gene is TRBV10-3, the J gene TRBJ2-7; TRBD1 is a possible D gene (6 bases). Per the germline V gene, CDR1 is ENHRY and CDR2 is SYGVKD. This CDR3 has 15 residues. V lost 3 bases and J 1 base, leaving 13 bases between the germline ends. The CDR3 loop is CAISESRTESYEQYF. CDR3 nucleotides: TGTGCCATCAGTGAATCTCGGACAGAGTCCTACGAGCAGTACTTC.

The V call is TRBV4-2, the J call TRBJ1-4; D is ambiguous. Trimming pared 5 bases from V and 0 bases from J, leaving 19 bases between. This CDR3 contains 18 residues. CDR1 is LGHNA and CDR2 is YNFKEQ in the germline V gene. The CDR3 loop is CASSSAARMTATNEKLFF. The DNA of the CDR3 is TGTGCCAGCAGCTCTGCCGCTAGGATGACCGCAACTAATGAAAAACTGTTTTTT.

V usage is TRBV2 and J usage is TRBJ1-5; TRBD1 might be the D (6 bases). The CDR3 loop spans 12 amino acids. V shed 7 bases and J shed 4 bases, with 8 bases lying between them. Germline V lookup: CDR1 SNHLY, CDR2 FYNNEI. This CDR3 is CASTGANQPQHF. DNA of the CDR3: TGTGCCAGCACAGGGGCTAATCAGCCCCAGCATTTT.

This clone was detected only a few times. The genes are TRBV4-2 and TRBJ1-6; no reliable D call. Germline values: CDR1 LGHNA, CDR2 YNFKEQ. The CDR3 is made up of 11 amino acids. Trimming pared 7 bases from V and 8 bases from J, leaving 6 bases between. CDR3 in amino acids: CASTRDSPLHF. The CDR3 DNA reads TGTGCCAGCACCCGGGATTCACCCCTCCACTTT.

The V gene is TRBV10-2, the J gene TRBJ1-5; TRBD1 is a possible D gene (5 bases). Germline CDR1 WSHSY, CDR2 SAAADI. CDR3 size: 13 residues. The V gene lost 6 bases and the J gene lost 4 bases, with 10 bases spanning the gap. CDR3 sequence (DNA): TGCGCCAGCAGCGGGACGGCAAATCAGCCCCAGCATTTT. Translating gives CASSGTANQPQHF.